This entry describes one TCR beta chain. Primers used in a second PCR of roughly 6 to 11 cycles were a sample-barcoded 5' primer and a J-beta primer mix. Each CDR3 protein is one row after TCRdb ran MiXCR on the 5' RACE reads. This sample has roughly 800,000 distinct CDR3 sequences; about three fifths occur once, and the top ten carry about 20%. These data belong to a study of blood T cells in healthy people across ages. Sequencing was done on a sample of blood. This TCR derives from a man aged 25-45 years in good health.

This CDR3 reads CASSHPVFLRGNEQYF. Here the CDR3 DNA reads TGTGCCAGCAGCCACCCCGTTTTCCTCCGCGGCAACGAGCAGTACTTC. The rearrangement joins TRBV11-2 to TRBJ2-7; D not resolved. This CDR3 region has 16 residues. With 5 bases removed from V and 5 bases from J, the gap between germline ends came to 22 bases. Germline V CDR1 and CDR2: SGHAT, FQNNGV.